The text below deals with one TCR beta chain. The data originate from a study of shared clonotypes between healthy human individuals. This CDR3 is built from 16 residues. From germline, CDR1 is SGHNT and CDR2 YYREEE (reference sequence). V gave up 4 bases and J gave up 2 bases, with 19 bases separating them. Assay: immunoSEQ multiplex PCR; the TCRdb copy retains only in-frame clones and omits some. Among approximately 500,000 clones listed, around 85% were seen once. The sequence came from a middle-aged woman in good health. Some clones in this sample may be carry-over from other donors' samples. J is TRBJ2-7 and V is TRBV5-4, with a weak D call TRBD2 (7 bases). Specimen: PBMCs. CDR3 sequence (DNA): TGTGCCAGCAGCCCGGCTGGGGGGGCGCAAACCTACGAGCAGTACTTC. It encodes CASSPAGGAQTYEQYF.